A selection of T cell receptor beta chains follows, all from one sample in a study of blood T cell repertoires in COVID-19. Clones were sequenced by immunoSEQ multiplex PCR, and TCRdb holds only the in-frame ones, with some missing. Altogether some 520,000 clones are present, approximately 89% being singletons, with the ten largest covering about 0.91%. Sequenced sample: peripheral blood. The receptors shown here come from a young man with COVID-19, enrolled during active disease. Each CDR3 is given without its conserved first and last residue.

V: TRBV11-3; CDR3: ASSLGRWDTIY
V: TRBV29-1; CDR3: SVAGLSGNTIY
V: TRBV6-6; CDR3: ASSSSGQAYGYT
V: TRBV2; CDR3: ASSGQGAAQH
V: TRBV1; CDR3: TSSQEGG
V: TRBV7-9; CDR3: ASSAYRDYIPEAF
V: TRBV6-1; CDR3: ASSEAGGNYGYT
V: TRBV27; CDR3: ASSLDRIGSPLH
V: TRBV5-1; CDR3: ASSLSLEASEQF
V: TRBV25-1; CDR3: ASSAKGQGATDTQY
V: TRBV19; CDR3: ASKGTSGHHEQF
V: TRBV5-1; CDR3: ASSFGGLMNTEAF
V: TRBV9; CDR3: ASSVGTDQPQH
V: TRBV5-1; CDR3: ASSLGQGTGTNEKLF
V: TRBV7-2; CDR3: ASSWEVGIGRNTIY
V: TRBV5-1; CDR3: ASSGSGGDYGYT
V: TRBV15; CDR3: ATSRDRRLEVNEQF
V: TRBV6-1; CDR3: ASSDWLITEAF
V: TRBV4-1; CDR3: ASSQDSGGSSYEQY
V: TRBV5-4; CDR3: ASSLLKMAASSYNSPLH
V: TRBV9; CDR3: ASSGLAASYNEQF
V: TRBV7-2; CDR3: ASSFRNEQF
V: TRBV11-2; CDR3: ASSLRRRGGAELF
V: TRBV25-1; CDR3: ASSRGELGEQF
V: TRBV10-3; CDR3: AISESRTSGSSIDTQY
V: TRBV2; CDR3: ASSRQGNSNQPQH
V: TRBV11-2; CDR3: ASSLVQGTEAF
V: TRBV5-4; CDR3: ASSGTGTEAF
V: TRBV2; CDR3: ASSGQETQY
V: TRBV11-3; CDR3: ASSLERRSSYNEQF
V: TRBV5-1; CDR3: ASMKTGASYEQY
V: TRBV4-1; CDR3: ASSQDFLAGGRETQY
V: TRBV7-3; CDR3: ASSWGQTYEQY
V: TRBV27; CDR3: ASSLRLGLEQY
V: TRBV5-1; CDR3: ASSLSTGGFNEQF
V: TRBV5-1; CDR3: ASSLGRWPDTQY
V: TRBV19; CDR3: ASRQNTNYGYT
V: TRBV6-5; CDR3: ASSYNARNNYGYT
V: TRBV19; CDR3: ASSLRTGGHEQY
V: TRBV12-3/TRBV12-4; CDR3: ASTTQTDSPLH
V: TRBV11-3; CDR3: ASSPGLGETQY
V: TRBV6-1; CDR3: ASSEARGRGRVSTDTQY
V: TRBV27; CDR3: ASRRETASYEQY
V: TRBV5-1; CDR3: ATKTGYGGEAF
V: TRBV27; CDR3: ASSPQAGIAYEQY
V: TRBV4-1; CDR3: ASSQGTSGRETQY
V: TRBV18; CDR3: ASSPDRGQVGNQPQH
V: TRBV5-6; CDR3: ASSLATGTEAF
V: TRBV11-3; CDR3: ASSLVGPGELF
V: TRBV3-1/TRBV3-2; CDR3: ASSPVNSGANVLT
V: TRBV9; CDR3: ASSVGSLADFYEQY
V: TRBV29-1; CDR3: SVVADSGNTIY
V: TRBV27; CDR3: ASSLRASYEQY
V: TRBV1; CDR3: TSSVQEARRAKTQY
V: TRBV19; CDR3: ASSIVSGSYEQY